The sequence of this T cell receptor beta chain was determined in a study of technical replicates of blood from several donors. Repertoires were generated with immunoSEQ multiplex PCR, while TCRdb's copy carries only in-frame clones and drops some. The top ten hold under 0.4% of the sample, which has around 93,000 clones, 95% seen once. The germline V gene has CDR1 SQVTM and CDR2 ANQGSEA. Trimming left V 4 bases short and J 4 bases short, with 7 bases between. This CDR3 has 11 residues. The sequenced sample consisted of T cells isolated from PBMCs. This TCR derives from a human donor in good health. This rearrangement joins TRBV29-1 to TRBJ1-2; the D is unclear. The CDR3 region has the DNA TGCAGCGTTGTGGGCACCTATGGCTACACCTTC. Amino acids: CSVVGTYGYTF.